These 23 T cell receptor beta chains were all obtained from the same sample, sequenced in a study of blood T cells in healthy people across ages. For the second PCR, which ran for about 7 to 11 cycles, a sample-barcoded 5' primer and a J-beta primer mix were used. TCRdb reprocessed the 5' RACE reads via MiXCR and lists one record per CDR3 protein. In the table there are 780,000 or so distinct CDR3 sequences, approximately 25% of which are singletons. The sample also formed part of further work on T cells of mothers and their children.

Sequences were obtained from blood. The receptor source for this set is a boy younger than 18 in good health.

V and J are TRBV2 and TRBJ2-1; the match to TRBD2 covers 12 bases. The CDR3 covers 18 residues. V dropped 2 bases and J dropped 2; count of bases not matched to a gene: 7. Germline V CDR1 and CDR2: SNHLY, FYNNEI. The CDR3 DNA is TGTGCCAGCAGTGAATATACCGGACTAGCGGGACCCTACAATGAGCAGTTCTTC. It is translated as CASSEYTGLAGPYNEQFF.

The chain couples TRBV4-3 to TRBJ2-7, with D maybe TRBD2 (5 bases). Per the germline V gene, CDR1 is LGHNA and CDR2 is YSLEER. With 1 base removed from V and 0 bases from J, the gap between germline ends came to 10 bases. The CDR3 has 15 residues. The CDR3 loop is CASSQGSAGSYEQYF. The CDR3 nucleotides read TGCGCCAGCAGCCAAGGGTCCGCGGGCTCCTACGAGCAGTACTTC.

This chain uses TRBV5-5 with TRBJ1-2, with D maybe TRBD1 (6 bases). This CDR3 region has 14 residues. Germline lookup yields CDR1 SGHKS and CDR2 YYEKEE (reference sequence). V lost 3 bases, J lost 3 bases, and 12 bases lay in between. CDR3: CASSSGQPYYGYTF. The CDR3 bases are TGTGCCAGCAGCTCCGGACAGCCTTACTATGGCTACACCTTC.

This chain joins TRBV6-5 and TRBJ1-1, with D maybe TRBD1 (5 bases). The CDR3 length is 15 residues. V was shortened by 0 bases and J by 3 bases, with 11 bases between the two germline ends. Germline V CDR1 and CDR2: MNHEY, SVGAGI. The CDR3 loop is CASSYSTGRDTEAFF. Written as DNA, the CDR3 is TGTGCCAGCAGTTACTCAACGGGGCGGGACACTGAAGCTTTCTTT.

About this clonotype: The germline gene is not matched at one end of the junction; a read error may be the cause. This rearrangement joins TRBV12-3 or TRBV12-4 to TRBJ1-3; no clear D. The CDR3 runs 14 residues. CDR3 sequence: CASSLGGSGTTIYF. The CDR3 region has the DNA TGTGCCAGCAGCCTCGGCGGCTCTGGAACCACCATATATTTT.

V is TRBV7-2 and J is TRBJ1-2; D gene ambiguous. Germline CDR1 and CDR2: SGHTA and FQGNSA. V shed 5 bases and J shed 4 bases, with 11 bases lying between them. The length of the CDR3 is 13 residues. The CDR3 DNA sequence: TGTGCCAGCAGCCGGCGGGCAGTCTATGGCTACACCTTC. Its protein is CASSRRAVYGYTF.

This CDR3 is CSASEPTNEKLFF. In nucleotides, the CDR3 is TGCAGTGCTAGCGAACCAACTAATGAAAAACTGTTTTTT. J is TRBJ1-4 and V is TRBV20-1, with no clear D. Deletions cut 3 bases from V and 0 bases from J, with 5 bases between. From germline, CDR1 is DFQATT and CDR2 SNEGSKA (reference sequence). The CDR3 totals 13 residues.

The rearrangement uses TRBV29-1 and TRBJ2-4; D is possibly TRBD1 (6 bases). Germline CDR1 SQVTM, CDR2 ANQGSEA. The CDR3 loop spans 15 amino acids. Trimming cost V 5 bases and J 8 bases, with 22 bases left between them. Here the CDR3 DNA reads TGCAGCGTTCTCACCAAAGGGGCCTCAGGGGACATTCAGTACTTC. As protein: CSVLTKGASGDIQYF.

The chain is built from TRBV7-3 and TRBJ1-5, with D hard to call. V gave up 5 bases and J gave up 2 bases, with 7 bases separating them. Germline CDR1 and CDR2: SGHTA and FQGTGA. The CDR3 is 13 amino acids. This CDR3 is CASSADGNQPQHF. CDR3 DNA sequence: TGTGCCAGCAGCGCGGACGGCAATCAGCCCCAGCATTTT.

The chain is built from TRBV5-1 and TRBJ1-1; D may be TRBD1 (5 bases). V gave up 7 bases and J gave up 0 bases, with 13 bases separating them. The CDR3 sequence is 14 residues long. The germline V gene encodes CDR1 SGHRS and CDR2 YFSETQ. CDR3 bases: TGCGCCAGCCGAGGGGCGTACATGAACACTGAAGCTTTCTTT. Translating it yields CASRGAYMNTEAFF.

The gene calls are TRBV4-3 and TRBJ2-3, with 7 bases fitting TRBD2. With V trimmed by 0 bases and J by 6 bases, 6 bases remained unmatched. CDR3 length: 15 residues. Germline V gene data show CDR1 as LGHNA and CDR2 as YSLEER. CDR3 region: CASSQDALAADTQYF. The CDR3 region has the DNA TGCGCCAGCAGCCAAGATGCGCTAGCGGCCGATACGCAGTATTTT.

This clonotype showed up just a few times. The V gene is TRBV6-5, the J gene TRBJ2-2; tentative D call: TRBD1 (5 bases). In germline, CDR1 is MNHEY, CDR2 SVGAGI. This CDR3 is 16 amino acids long. Trimming cost V 0 bases and J 6 bases, with 14 bases left between them. This chain's CDR3 is CASSYSRAMGPGELFF. CDR3 DNA: TGTGCCAGCAGTTACTCTCGCGCTATGGGGCCCGGGGAGCTGTTTTTT.

The CDR3 nucleotides read TGTGCCAGCAGCTTAGCTACTAGTTACTACGAGCAGTACTTC. Its translation is CASSLATSYYEQYF. The V and J genes are TRBV11-2 and TRBJ2-7; D might be TRBD2 (5 bases). From germline, CDR1 is SGHAT and CDR2 FQNNGV. This CDR3 region has 14 residues. V lost 1 base to trimming and J lost 3 bases, with 10 bases between them.

The chain carries TRBV9 and TRBJ1-3, with D possibly being TRBD1 (5 bases). The V end was cut by 4 bases, the J end by 2 bases, with 13 bases between. CDR1 and CDR2 from the germline V gene are SGDLS and YYNGEE. The CDR3 consists of 15 residues. CDR3 nucleotides: TGTGCCAGCAGCTCGGAGGGGAGGACTGGAAACACCATATATTTT. Translated: CASSSEGRTGNTIYF.

The CDR3 sequence: CAISEPSGERTDTQYF. CDR3 bases: TGTGCCATCAGTGAGCCCTCGGGGGAGCGGACAGATACGCAGTATTTT. The V call is TRBV10-3, the J call TRBJ2-3; D is perhaps TRBD2 (6 bases). The CDR3 sequence is 16 residues long. From germline, CDR1 is ENHRY and CDR2 SYGVKD. The V end lost 2 bases, the J end lost 3 bases, and 15 bases lay between the germline ends.

This clonotype was counted a few times. Here the CDR3 reads CASSTGTDYGYTF. The CDR3 coding sequence is TGCGCCAGCAGCACCGGGACCGACTATGGCTACACCTTC. This chain connects TRBV5-1 to TRBJ1-2, with D possibly matching TRBD1 (5 bases). With 4 bases removed from V and 3 bases from J, the gap between germline ends came to 10 bases. Germline V gene sequence: CDR1 SGHRS, CDR2 YFSETQ. This CDR3 is 13 amino acids long.

The CDR3: CAISGSLRGAGDTQYF. The CDR3 coding sequence is TGTGCCATCAGTGGTTCCTTGCGGGGGGCCGGAGATACGCAGTATTTT. The rearrangement joins TRBV10-3 to TRBJ2-3; 8 positions match TRBD2. Germline V gene data show CDR1 as ENHRY and CDR2 as SYGVKD. V lost 4 bases and J lost 5; bases outside the gene matches: 11. This CDR3 spans 16 amino acids.

This chain uses TRBV7-2 with TRBJ2-5; D is undetermined. The V end lost 1 base, the J end lost 2 bases, and 11 bases lay between the germline ends. Germline values: CDR1 SGHTA, CDR2 FQGNSA. The CDR3 sequence is 15 residues long. CDR3 sequence: CASSLGRLRQETQYF. CDR3 bases: TGTGCCAGCAGCTTAGGTCGGCTGAGACAAGAGACCCAGTACTTC.

This rearrangement joins TRBV4-3 to TRBJ2-7, with D perhaps matching TRBD2 (5 bases). The CDR3 has 16 residues. Germline CDR1 reads LGHNA; CDR2 reads YSLEER. Trimming took off 0 bases at V and 3 bases at J, with 15 bases between the two ends. The CDR3 sequence: CASSQEKTVDFYEQYF. CDR3 nucleotides: TGCGCCAGCAGCCAAGAAAAAACGGTGGACTTCTACGAGCAGTACTTC.

V and J are TRBV5-6 and TRBJ2-5, with 11 bases fitting TRBD2. The CDR3 is 16 amino acids. Germline V CDR1 and CDR2: SGHDT, YYEEEE. V was clipped by 2 bases and J by 4 bases; unmatched bases: 7. The CDR3 loop reads CASSFSGGAKGETQYF. CDR3 bases: TGTGCCAGCAGCTTTAGCGGGGGGGCCAAGGGAGAGACCCAGTACTTC.

In its sample, this clonotype was seen many times. This chain connects TRBV11-2 to TRBJ2-7; 13 bases line up with TRBD2. Germline-derived CDR1 and CDR2 are SGHAT and FQNNGV. J was trimmed by 1 base and V by 8 bases; bases with no gene match: 11. The length of the CDR3 is 17 residues. CDR3 residues: CASVGLAGFRHSYEQYF. For the CDR3, the DNA is TGTGCCAGCGTGGGACTAGCGGGATTCAGACATTCCTACGAGCAGTACTTC. Together with reference TRBV11-2 and TRBJ2-7, the CDR3 gives the full variable domain: EAGVAQSPRYKIIEKRQSVAFWCNPISGHATLYWYQQILGQGPKLLIQFQNNGVVDDSQLPKDRFSAERLKGVDSTLKIQPAKLEDSAVYLCASVGLAGFRHSYEQYFGPGTRLTVT.

The sample holds a few counts of this clonotype. This chain connects TRBV25-1 to TRBJ2-7; 7 bases are a match to TRBD2. CDR1 MGHDK and CDR2 SYGVNS come from the germline V gene. The CDR3 has 12 amino acids. V shed 8 bases, J shed 7 bases, and the junction held 8 bases outside the gene matches. The CDR3 nucleotides read TGTGCCAGCGCGAGCACCGGGAGGGAGCAGTACTTC. This sequence encodes CASASTGREQYF.

This clonotype was counted only a few times. Here the CDR3 reads CASHLRRVDYYNEQFF. The CDR3 DNA follows: TGTGCCAGCCACCTTAGACGAGTGGACTACTACAATGAGCAGTTCTTC. The gene calls are TRBV28 and TRBJ2-1, with a possible D match to TRBD2 (6 bases). The germline V gene has CDR1 MDHEN and CDR2 SYDVKM. The germline V and J ends were trimmed by 8 bases and 3 bases, with 20 bases remaining between them. This CDR3 has 16 residues.